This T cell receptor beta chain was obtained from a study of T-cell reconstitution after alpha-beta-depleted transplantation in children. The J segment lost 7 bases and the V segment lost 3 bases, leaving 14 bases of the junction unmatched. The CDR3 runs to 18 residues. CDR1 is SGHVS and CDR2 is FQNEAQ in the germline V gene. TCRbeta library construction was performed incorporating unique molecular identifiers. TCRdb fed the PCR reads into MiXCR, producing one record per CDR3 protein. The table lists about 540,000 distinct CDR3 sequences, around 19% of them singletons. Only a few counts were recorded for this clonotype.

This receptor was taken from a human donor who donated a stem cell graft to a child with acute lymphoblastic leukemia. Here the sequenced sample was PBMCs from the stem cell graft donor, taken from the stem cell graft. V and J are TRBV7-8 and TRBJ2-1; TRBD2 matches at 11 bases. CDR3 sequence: CASSFEGLAVLILNEQFF. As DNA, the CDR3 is TGTGCCAGCAGCTTTGAGGGACTAGCGGTTCTAATACTAAATGAGCAGTTCTTC.